The rows below give T cell receptor beta chains drawn from one sample of a study of blood T cell repertoires in COVID-19. Method: immunoSEQ multiplex PCR; TCRdb's copy keeps in-frame clones and lacks some. This sample has 200,000 to 250,000 clones, with roughly 88% found just once. The sequenced material came from PBMCs or T cells enriched from blood (not recorded which). Every receptor here comes from a woman in her 50s who had recovered from COVID-19. Each CDR3 is given with its conserved first and last residue. The order of the fields is clone size, J gene, V gene, D gene, CDR3 DNA, CDR3 protein. The D gene is left open where the match is weak. Where a row states a size, it is once, few, many or the class of an expanded clone; other rows omit it.

once | TRBJ1-3 | TRBV19 | NA | TGTGCCAGTAAAGCCCCCGCCGGGGAGAGAACGGACACCATATATTTT | CASKAPAGERTDTIYF
NA | TRBJ1-1 | TRBV7-2 | TRBD1 | TGTGCCAGCAGCTGGGACGGGACAGTTGAAGCTTTCTTT | CASSWDGTVEAFF
few | TRBJ2-7 | TRBV6-5 | TRBD1 | TGTGCCAGCACAAAGCCCCGGGACAGGGACTACGAGCAGTACTTC | CASTKPRDRDYEQYF
NA | TRBJ1-3 | TRBV19 | TRBD1 | TGTGCCAGTAGTCCCGTAGCCGGGACAGGGGAATACACCATATATTTT | CASSPVAGTGEYTIYF
NA | TRBJ2-2 | TRBV5-1 | TRBD1 | TGCGCCAGCAGCTGGGGACAGAGCACCGGGGAGCTGTTTTTT | CASSWGQSTGELFF
NA | TRBJ1-5 | TRBV12-3/TRBV12-4 | NA | TGTGCCAGCAGCGGGGGGGGGCACCTGCCCCAGCATTTT | CASSGGGHLPQHF
NA | TRBJ2-7 | TRBV7-9 | NA | TGTGCCACCGGGGAGGGGGTAGGCGAGCAGTACTTC | CATGEGVGEQYF
NA | TRBJ2-3 | TRBV11-2 | NA | TGTGCCACGACGCGGGCCCTAACCGGGGCAGATACGCAGTATTTT | CATTRALTGADTQYF
once | TRBJ2-1 | TRBV2 | TRBD2 | TGTGCCAGCAGTGGACTAGCGGGCCTCAATGAGCAGTTCTTC | CASSGLAGLNEQFF
NA | TRBJ1-1 | TRBV7-2 | NA | TGTGCCAGCAGCTTAGGGGGGGGCACTGAAGCTTTCTTT | CASSLGGGTEAFF
NA | TRBJ2-2 | TRBV28 | NA | TGTGCCAGTCGTAACAGGGAGCTATCCGGGGAGCTGTTTTTT | CASRNRELSGELFF
NA | TRBJ1-3 | TRBV6-1 | NA | TGTGCCAGCAGTGAAGGGACTGCAGGAAACACCATATATTTT | CASSEGTAGNTIYF
NA | TRBJ1-2 | TRBV9 | NA | TGTGCCAGCAGCGTAGTGTCAGCTAACTATGGCTACACCTTC | CASSVVSANYGYTF
NA | TRBJ2-4 | TRBV5-1 | TRBD1 | TGCGCCAGCAGCTTTGGGACAGCCTCGGATAAGTACTTC | CASSFGTASDKYF
NA | TRBJ2-5 | TRBV3-1/TRBV3-2 | NA | TGTGCCAGCAGCCAAGTTTTATCGGCGTCCTCCCCGGGGGAGACCCAGTACTTC | CASSQVLSASSPGETQYF
many | TRBJ2-3 | TRBV7-6 | TRBD1 | TGTGCCAGCAGCTTAGCGCTGTTCGGGACAGGGTCGACAGATACGCAGTATTTT | CASSLALFGTGSTDTQYF
NA | TRBJ2-7 | TRBV4-1 | NA | TGCGCCAGCAGCCAAGCTCAACAGGCCCCCTACGAGCAGTACTTC | CASSQAQQAPYEQYF
NA | TRBJ1-1 | TRBV5-8 | NA | TGTGCCAGCAGCTTGGAATCAGCGGGGAACACTGAAGCTTTCTTT | CASSLESAGNTEAFF
NA | TRBJ1-5 | TRBV30 | NA | TGTGCCTGGAGTGTACTAGGGGGGGGCAATCAGCCCCAGCATTTT | CAWSVLGGGNQPQHF
NA | TRBJ1-5 | TRBV7-8 | NA | TGTGCCAGCAGCTTAGATCGGGGGAGGCAGCCCCAGCATTTT | CASSLDRGRQPQHF
NA | TRBJ1-1 | TRBV21-1 | NA | TGTGCCAGCAGCGGTAGAAGGGGGACAGGGGGCTTGGCTTTCTTT | CASSGRRGTGGLAFF
NA | TRBJ1-2 | TRBV7-2 | NA | TGTGCCAGCAGCTTAATTTCAGGGGAGAATGGCTACACCTTC | CASSLISGENGYTF
once | TRBJ1-4 | TRBV9 | NA | TGTGCCAGCAGCGTGTCGCGGGGAGTTGGTGAAAAACTGTTTTTT | CASSVSRGVGEKLFF
once | TRBJ2-1 | TRBV4-2 | NA | TGTGCCAGCAGCCAGGTGGGGGAGGGGGGCAATGAGCAGTTCTTC | CASSQVGEGGNEQFF
NA | TRBJ1-6 | TRBV9 | NA | TGTGCCAGCAGCCCTGGACAGTATAATTCACCCCTCCACTTT | CASSPGQYNSPLHF
once | TRBJ2-1 | TRBV9 | TRBD2 | TGTGCCAGCAGCGCAGGGACTATCGGGAATGAGCAGTTCTTC | CASSAGTIGNEQFF
NA | TRBJ1-4 | TRBV7-9 | NA | TGTGCCAGCAGCTTAGTACAGGTTGAAAAACTGTTTTTT | CASSLVQVEKLFF
NA | TRBJ1-6 | TRBV7-9 | TRBD1 | TGTGCCAGCAGCCGTACAGGGGATTCACCCCTCCACTTT | CASSRTGDSPLHF
NA | TRBJ2-3 | TRBV5-1 | TRBD2 | TGCGCCAGCAGCTTCCAAATAGCGGGGGGACTCACAGATACGCAGTATTTT | CASSFQIAGGLTDTQYF
once | TRBJ2-1 | TRBV9 | TRBD2 | TGTGCCAGCAGCGGCGGCCTCCTAGCGGGAGTTGGTAATGAGCAGTTCTTC | CASSGGLLAGVGNEQFF
NA | TRBJ1-2 | TRBV7-2 | NA | TGTGCCAGCAGCCCCCCCTCGCAGGGGCAGACATCCTATGGCTACACCTTC | CASSPPSQGQTSYGYTF
once | TRBJ2-7 | TRBV3-1/TRBV3-2 | TRBD1 | TGTGCCAGCAGCCAAGTCGGACAGGGGAAGCAGTACTTC | CASSQVGQGKQYF
NA | TRBJ1-5 | TRBV9 | NA | TGTGCCAGCAGCGTAGCCCCCGGTTTCAATCAGCCCCAGCATTTT | CASSVAPGFNQPQHF
NA | TRBJ2-7 | TRBV28 | TRBD2 | TGTGCCAGCAGGGCCCCGGGGGGGGGTCGCGTTTCCTACGAGCAGTACTTC | CASRAPGGGRVSYEQYF
NA | TRBJ1-2 | TRBV28 | TRBD1 | TGTGCCAGCAGTCAGGGACGACAGGGAGGAGGCTACACCTTC | CASSQGRQGGGYTF
NA | TRBJ2-3 | TRBV10-2 | NA | TGCGCCAGCAGCGTTAGCGGAATCACAGATACGCAGTATTTT | CASSVSGITDTQYF
once | TRBJ2-1 | TRBV19 | NA | TGTGCCAGTAGTAACGTCCGGGGGACCTACAATGAGCAGTTCTTC | CASSNVRGTYNEQFF
NA | TRBJ1-1 | TRBV27 | NA | TGTGCCAGCAGTTTATACGGTCGAGAAGCTTTCTTT | CASSLYGREAFF
NA | TRBJ1-1 | TRBV7-2 | NA | TGTGCCAGCAGCTTAGCGCGGCAGCCTAAACATTACACTGAAGCTTTCTTT | CASSLARQPKHYTEAFF
NA | TRBJ1-3 | TRBV25-1 | NA | TGTGCCAGCAGTGATCTGTTCAGAGGAAACACCATATATTTT | CASSDLFRGNTIYF
NA | TRBJ2-5 | TRBV6-1 | TRBD1 | TGTGCCAGCCGTGAGGACAGGGGCCCTCAAGAGACCCAGTACTTC | CASREDRGPQETQYF
NA | TRBJ2-7 | TRBV5-8 | TRBD1 | TGTGCCAGCAGCCCGGGGACAGCTGATGCCTACGAGCAGTACTTC | CASSPGTADAYEQYF
NA | TRBJ1-1 | TRBV25-1 | NA | TGTGCCAGCAGTGAATTACGAAGAGGGAGGGGGTCTGAAGCTTTCTTT | CASSELRRGRGSEAFF
NA | TRBJ2-5 | TRBV5-6 | NA | TGTGCCAGCAGACTAATTCGAGCTTTAGGGACCCAGTACTTC | CASRLIRALGTQYF
once | TRBJ2-6 | TRBV28 | NA | TGTGCCAGCAGTTTCCGAGGAGGGGCCGGGGGGGCCAACGTCCTGACTTTC | CASSFRGGAGGANVLTF
few | TRBJ2-3 | TRBV24-1 | TRBD2 | TGTGCCACCAGTGATCCTGGGGTAGCGGGGGGTCAAGATACGCAGTATTTT | CATSDPGVAGGQDTQYF
NA | TRBJ2-7 | TRBV7-2 | NA | TGTGCCAGCAGCTTAGGATCAATACAAACCTACGAGCAGTACTTC | CASSLGSIQTYEQYF
once | TRBJ1-1 | TRBV6-2/TRBV6-3 | NA | TGTGCCAGCAGCCCCACAGAGAACACTGAAGCTTTCTTT | CASSPTENTEAFF